Listed below are T cell receptor beta chains from one sample, sequenced in a study of response to subunit inactivated influenza vaccine. MiXCR, run by TCRdb on the RT-PCR reads, gives a single entry per CDR3 protein. The sample includes about 830,000 distinct CDR3 sequences, approximately 17% of them seen just once. The input for sequencing was PBMCs from blood, taken more than 4 days after vaccination. The receptors stem from a man over 45 who received an inactivated influenza vaccine. Both conserved end residues are part of each CDR3. The D gene is left open where the match is weak. Some rows mark clone size as missing; the rest say once, few, many or name a class of expanded clone.

d_gene,j_gene,abundance,v_gene,CDR3aa,CDR3nt
.,TRBJ1-5,few,TRBV20-1,CSAIRSGSDSNQPQHF,TGCAGTGCTATACGGAGTGGGAGTGATAGCAATCAGCCCCAGCATTTT
.,TRBJ1-2,few,TRBV6-5,CASSYGLLNDYTF,TGTGCCAGCAGTTACGGGCTCCTCAACGACTACACCTTC
TRBD1,TRBJ1-1,.,TRBV20-1,CSARSRTGWTEAFF,TGCAGTGCTAGATCCCGGACAGGGTGGACTGAAGCTTTCTTT
TRBD1,TRBJ2-7,.,TRBV29-1,CSVTGTGETYEQYF,TGCAGCGTAACCGGGACAGGGGAGACCTACGAGCAGTACTTC
.,TRBJ2-2,.,TRBV20-1,CSASRGPGELFF,TGCAGTGCTAGTCGGGGGCCCGGGGAGCTGTTTTTT
.,TRBJ2-3,.,TRBV7-8,CASSSRSSGLARFSTDTQYF,TGTGCCAGCAGCTCGCGTAGTAGCGGTTTAGCTAGATTTAGCACAGATACGCAGTATTTT
.,TRBJ2-7,few,TRBV29-1,CSCRDGSYEQYF,TGCAGCTGCCGGGACGGTTCCTACGAGCAGTACTTC
.,TRBJ1-1,few,TRBV29-1,CSVAQNTEAFF,TGCAGCGTCGCACAGAACACTGAAGCTTTCTTT
.,TRBJ2-7,.,TRBV7-2,CASSLNRYEQYF,TGTGCCAGCAGCTTAAATCGGTACGAGCAGTACTTC
.,TRBJ1-6,few,TRBV3-1,CASSHGGGRSPLHF,TGTGCCAGCAGCCACGGGGGAGGGCGATCACCCCTCCACTTT
.,TRBJ1-1,many,TRBV12-3/TRBV12-4,CASSFLGGNTEAFF,TGTGCCAGCAGTTTTCTGGGGGGGAACACTGAAGCTTTCTTT
.,TRBJ1-1,few,TRBV20-1,CSATQPTGYTEAFF,TGCAGTGCCACACAACCGACAGGTTACACTGAAGCTTTCTTT
TRBD2,TRBJ2-1,few,TRBV20-1,CSARALAGASYNEQFF,TGCAGTGCTAGAGCCTTAGCGGGGGCGTCCTACAATGAGCAGTTCTTC
.,TRBJ2-1,.,TRBV27,CASKRGPYNEQFF,TGTGCCAGCAAACGGGGACCGTACAATGAGCAGTTCTTC
TRBD1,TRBJ2-7,few,TRBV20-1,CSARVRDRGYEQYF,TGCAGTGCTAGAGTAAGGGACAGGGGTTACGAGCAGTACTTC
TRBD2,TRBJ2-1,.,TRBV12-3/TRBV12-4,CASILTSGEGNEQFF,TGTGCCAGCATTTTGACTAGCGGTGAGGGCAATGAGCAGTTCTTC
TRBD2,TRBJ2-2,.,TRBV3-1,CASSQPRRGVTNTGELFF,TGTGCCAGCAGCCAACCCAGACGGGGGGTGACGAACACCGGGGAGCTGTTTTTT
.,TRBJ2-2,.,TRBV5-1,CASSLIEGTGELFF,TGCGCCAGCAGCTTGATCGAGGGGACCGGGGAGCTGTTTTTT
.,TRBJ1-2,few,TRBV20-1,CSAISTVLNYGYTF,TGCAGTGCGATTTCGACGGTCCTTAACTATGGCTACACCTTC
.,TRBJ2-1,.,TRBV20-1,CSASRQLAYNEQFF,TGCAGTGCTAGCCGACAGCTCGCGTACAATGAGCAGTTCTTC
TRBD2,TRBJ2-1,.,TRBV11-1,CASSSFKLTSHRPSSEQFF,TGTGCCAGCAGCTCCTTCAAATTGACTAGCCATCGACCCTCTTCCGAGCAGTTCTTC
.,TRBJ1-1,.,TRBV7-9,CASSLVGFPMNTEAFF,TGTGCCAGCAGCTTAGTCGGGTTTCCGATGAACACTGAAGCTTTCTTT
TRBD2,TRBJ2-3,few,TRBV9,CASSPGTSATPGDTQYF,TGTGCCAGCAGCCCCGGGACTAGCGCCACACCGGGAGATACGCAGTATTTT
.,TRBJ2-1,.,TRBV5-1,CASRLELDSYNEQFF,TGCGCCAGCCGGTTGGAACTAGACTCCTACAATGAGCAGTTCTTC
.,TRBJ2-2,few,TRBV11-1,CASSYGRGTTGELFF,TGTGCCAGCAGCTACGGCAGAGGGACCACCGGGGAGCTGTTTTTT
.,TRBJ2-1,.,TRBV20-1,CSARGLASYNEQFF,TGCAGTGCTCGCGGGCTAGCGAGCTACAATGAGCAGTTCTTC
TRBD1,TRBJ2-5,.,TRBV6-2/TRBV6-3,CASSYQGQEETQYF,TGTGCCAGCAGTTACCAAGGACAGGAAGAGACCCAGTACTTC
TRBD1,TRBJ2-7,.,TRBV25-1,CASSESAGGPYEQYF,TGTGCCAGCAGTGAATCTGCAGGGGGTCCCTACGAGCAGTACTTC
.,TRBJ2-3,.,TRBV15,CATSEGVSTDTQYF,TGTGCCACCTCGGAGGGGGTGAGCACAGATACGCAGTATTTT
.,TRBJ2-3,.,TRBV7-9,CASSLARGADTQYF,TGTGCCAGCAGCTTAGCTCGGGGCGCAGATACGCAGTATTTT
.,TRBJ2-3,few,TRBV7-2,CASSPPQFTQYF,TGTGCCAGCAGTCCCCCCCAGTTTACGCAGTATTTT
.,TRBJ2-7,.,TRBV27,CASSQSQLGSYEQYF,TGTGCCAGCAGCCAATCACAGTTAGGCTCCTACGAGCAGTACTTC
.,TRBJ2-1,many,TRBV12-3/TRBV12-4,CASGQSSYNEQFF,TGTGCCAGTGGACAGAGCTCCTACAATGAGCAGTTCTTC
.,TRBJ1-3,.,TRBV12-3/TRBV12-4,CASSFGWGSGNTIYF,TGTGCCAGCAGTTTTGGGTGGGGGTCAGGAAACACCATATATTTT
.,TRBJ1-5,.,TRBV6-2/TRBV6-3,CASSYSGAGNSNQPQHF,TGTGCCAGCAGTTACAGCGGGGCAGGCAACAGCAATCAGCCCCAGCATTTT
.,TRBJ1-5,.,TRBV12-3/TRBV12-4,CASSLGFPQPQHF,TGTGCCAGCAGTTTGGGGTTCCCTCAGCCCCAGCATTTT
.,TRBJ2-3,few,TRBV20-1,CSARFKGTDTQYF,TGCAGTGCTAGATTCAAAGGCACAGATACGCAGTATTTT
TRBD2,TRBJ2-1,.,TRBV28,CASSLGGGANNEQFF,TGTGCCAGCAGTTTAGGCGGGGGAGCCAACAATGAGCAGTTCTTC
.,TRBJ2-3,few,TRBV5-6,CASSYPTVRGKTDTQYF,TGTGCCAGCAGCTATCCGACGGTTCGGGGGAAAACAGATACGCAGTATTTT
.,TRBJ2-3,.,TRBV7-9,CASSLEALSGTQYF,TGTGCCAGCAGCCTCGAGGCCTTATCAGGGACGCAGTATTTT
.,TRBJ1-5,.,TRBV29-1,CSAASFGDGDSNQPQHF,TGCAGCGCTGCCTCCTTCGGGGACGGCGATAGCAATCAGCCCCAGCATTTT
TRBD1,TRBJ1-1,.,TRBV20-1,CSAEQGETEAFF,TGCAGTGCTGAACAGGGGGAAACTGAAGCTTTCTTT
.,TRBJ2-1,few,TRBV20-1,CSAYNTMSYNEQFF,TGCAGTGCTTACAATACAATGTCCTACAATGAGCAGTTCTTC
TRBD1,TRBJ2-3,.,TRBV18,CASSTTGGISTDTQYF,TGTGCCAGCTCAACGACAGGGGGTATCAGCACAGATACGCAGTATTTT
.,TRBJ2-7,.,TRBV7-9,CASSRPGRSSWEQYF,TGTGCCAGCAGTCGACCCGGCAGATCCAGTTGGGAGCAGTACTTC
.,TRBJ1-5,.,TRBV12-3/TRBV12-4,CASSLGAGASNQPQHF,TGTGCCAGCAGTTTAGGGGCAGGGGCTAGCAATCAGCCCCAGCATTTT
.,TRBJ2-7,many,TRBV4-3,CASSQDPAGVYEQYF,TGCGCCAGCAGCCAAGATCCAGCGGGCGTCTACGAGCAGTACTTC
TRBD1,TRBJ1-1,few,TRBV5-4,CASSMTGKTEAFF,TGTGCCAGCAGCATGACAGGGAAGACTGAAGCTTTCTTT
.,TRBJ1-1,few,TRBV4-3,CASSQDVRRTDGEAFF,TGCGCCAGCAGCCAAGATGTCCGGAGGACGGACGGTGAAGCTTTCTTT
.,TRBJ2-5,many,TRBV29-1,CSVVGLAGKETQYF,TGCAGCGTTGTGGGACTGGCGGGGAAAGAGACCCAGTACTTC
TRBD2,TRBJ2-1,few,TRBV27,CASSLWPYQRERSYNEQFF,TGTGCCAGCAGTTTATGGCCCTATCAGCGGGAGAGGTCCTACAATGAGCAGTTCTTC
.,TRBJ2-7,many,TRBV7-8,CASSLEITTRYF,TGTGCCAGCAGCTTAGAAATAACTACCCGGTACTTC